These 32 T cell receptor beta chains were sequenced from one sample in a study of OX40 agonist ivuxolimab in advanced cancers. Library prep was done by the immunoSEQ multiplex PCR assay. The table comes from immuneACCESS by way of TCRdb, which keeps in-frame sequences with V and J called. Part of the clones is missing from these tables; in studies checked, under half for an unresolved V gene and the rest for unknown reasons. This sample holds tens of thousands of clones; 84% were observed only once. The ten largest clones represent around 1.9% of the sample. Sequenced material: CD4+ or CD8+ T cells sorted from blood, taken in a trial of the OX40 agonist ivuxolimab. All receptors derive from an adult with an advanced solid tumor such as melanoma, head and neck, liver or kidney cancer.

A word on this clone: The sample holds other DNA sequences that translate to the same CDR3. The rearrangement links TRBV5-1 to TRBJ2-7; TRBD1 matches 9 bases. J was trimmed by 3 bases and V by 5 bases; bases with no gene match: 6. The germline V gene has CDR1 SGHRS and CDR2 YFSETQ. CDR3 size: 14 residues. In DNA, the CDR3 is TGCGCCAGCAGTTCCGGGACAGGGAACTACGAGCAGTACTTC. It codes for CASSSGTGNYEQYF.

This clone was picked up one time. This chain's CDR3 is CASSPQMSTAVTYEQYF. CDR3 nucleotide sequence: TGTGCCAGCAGCCCCCAGATGTCGACAGCGGTAACCTACGAGCAGTACTTC. V usage is TRBV7-9 and J usage is TRBJ2-7; TRBD1 or TRBD2 may be the D gene (5 bases each). Trimming left V 5 bases short and J 2 bases short, with 22 bases between. The V gene's germline CDR1 is SEHNR and CDR2 FQNEAQ (reference sequence). The CDR3 spans 17 residues.

V and J are TRBV5-5 and TRBJ2-2, with 9 positions matching TRBD1. Trimming took 0 bases from V and 3 from J; bases not matched to a gene: 15. The germline gives CDR1 SGHKS, CDR2 YYEKEE (reference sequence). The CDR3 spans 20 residues. The CDR3 region is CASSLEVLIFGQGYTGELFF. The CDR3 coding sequence is TGTGCCAGCAGCTTGGAGGTATTAATTTTCGGACAGGGGTACACCGGGGAGCTGTTTTTT.

A single count supports this clone. The rearrangement links TRBV7-9 to TRBJ2-3; D may match TRBD1 or TRBD2 (5 bases each). CDR1 and CDR2 (germline): SEHNR, FQNEAQ (reference sequence). This CDR3 contains 16 residues. The germline V and J ends were trimmed by 3 bases and 0 bases, with 13 bases remaining between them. The CDR3 region has the DNA TGTGCCAGCAGCTTGAGAGGGACCCTCAGCACAGATACGCAGTATTTT. Its protein is CASSLRGTLSTDTQYF.

With respect to this clone: A read error may account for a junction end that differs from germline. V gene TRBV5-5 combines with J gene TRBJ1-5; TRBD1 agrees at 7 bases. The length of the CDR3 is 15 residues. Germline CDR1 reads SGHKS; CDR2 reads YYEKEE (reference sequence). As DNA, the CDR3 is TGTGCCAGCACCTTGGGAGGACAGGGCAATCAGCCCCAGCATTTT. Translated, it gives CASTLGGQGNQPQHF. Complete variable domain (other parts from reference TRBV5-5 and TRBJ1-5): DAGVTQSPTHLIKTRGQQVTLRCSPISGHKSVSWYQQVLGQGPQFIFQYYEKEERGRGNFPDRFSARQFPNYSSELNVNALLLGDSALYLCASTLGGQGNQPQHFGDGTRLSIL.

This chain joins TRBV15 and TRBJ1-1, with D possibly TRBD1 on 5 matching bases. The V gene's germline CDR1 is LNHNV and CDR2 YYDKDF (reference sequence). Trimming took 2 bases from V and 4 from J, leaving 17 bases between them. The CDR3 length is 16 residues. The chain's CDR3 is CATSRLAPRGGTEAFF. DNA for the CDR3: TGTGCCACCAGCAGATTGGCCCCGCGCGGGGGCACTGAAGCTTTCTTT.

V usage is TRBV5-1 and J usage is TRBJ2-3; tentative D call: TRBD2 (5 bases). Germline assignment: CDR1 SGHRS and CDR2 YFSETQ. V lost 4 bases and J 6 bases, leaving 18 bases between the germline ends. The CDR3 spans 15 residues. As DNA, the CDR3 is TGCGCCAGCAGCGTACTAGATTCGCGGGTGGATACGCAGTATTTT. Protein sequence: CASSVLDSRVDTQYF.

The rearrangement links TRBV6-5 to TRBJ2-2, with 7 bases lining up with TRBD1. The CDR3 length is 16 residues. Germline CDR1 reads MNHEY; CDR2 reads SVGAGI. The V and J ends lost 0 bases and 4 bases, in that order; junction bases with no gene match: 5. CDR3 DNA: TGTGCCAGCAGTTACTCGACGCCAGGGGGCACCGGGGAGCTGTTTTTT. Protein sequence: CASSYSTPGGTGELFF.

The rearrangement links TRBV18 to TRBJ1-1; 7 bases match TRBD1. The trim removed 6 bases at V and 0 bases at J, leaving 7 bases unmatched. This CDR3 is built from 15 residues. CDR1 is KGHSH and CDR2 is LQKENI in the germline V gene. The chain's CDR3 is CASSQTGVMNTEAFF. In nucleotides, the CDR3 is TGTGCCAGCTCGCAAACAGGGGTCATGAACACTGAAGCTTTCTTT.

In DNA form, the CDR3 reads TGTGCCAGCAAGCCGACGACAGGCCCCTACGAGCAGTACTTC. Its protein product is CASKPTTGPYEQYF. J is TRBJ2-5 and V is TRBV6-1; TRBD1 is a possible D gene (6 bases). The J call may be faulty, since TRBJ2-7 better matches the DNA end. Germline CDR1 and CDR2: MNHNS and SASEGT. This CDR3 comprises 14 residues.

This clone has a single count. The genes are TRBV4-2 and TRBJ2-3; D call uncertain. The V gene lost 1 base and the J gene lost 2 bases, with 16 bases spanning the gap. Germline lookup yields CDR1 LGHNA and CDR2 YNFKEQ. The CDR3 has 17 amino acids. The CDR3 here is CASSQVGGFGSTDTQYF. The CDR3 bases are TGTGCCAGCAGCCAAGTTGGTGGTTTTGGCTCCACAGATACGCAGTATTTT.

V gene TRBV4-1 combines with J gene TRBJ2-5; a possible D gene is TRBD2 (5 bases). Trimming took 4 bases from V and 5 from J, leaving 17 bases between them. Germline lookup yields CDR1 MGHRA and CDR2 YSYEKL. This CDR3 contains 15 residues. CDR3 bases: TGCGCCAGCAGCCTCGGTGCGGCGGGCTCGGAGACCCAGTACTTC. This gives the protein CASSLGAAGSETQYF.

This chain connects TRBV29-1 to TRBJ1-1, with unresolved D. The ends were cut back, 0 bases at V and 1 base at J, with 12 bases in the middle. The CDR3 has 15 amino acids. The germline gives CDR1 SQVTM, CDR2 ANQGSEA. CDR3: CSVEENRSPNTEAFF. The CDR3 DNA reads as TGCAGCGTTGAAGAGAATCGGAGCCCGAACACTGAAGCTTTCTTT.

The V call is TRBV7-7, the J call TRBJ2-7; D is possibly TRBD2 (6 bases). Trimming cost V 0 bases and J 1 base, with 10 bases left between them. This CDR3 is 15 amino acids long. CDR1 SSHAT and CDR2 FNYEAQ come from the germline V gene (reference sequence). In DNA, the CDR3 is TGTGCCAGCAGCTTAGCGACGGGGGAATCCTACGAGCAGTACTTC. Translated, it gives CASSLATGESYEQYF.

By share, this clone counts as medium-sized. The J gene is TRBJ1-4, the V gene TRBV2; tentative D call: TRBD1 (6 bases). The CDR3 length is 10 residues. Germline loops: CDR1 SNHLY, CDR2 FYNNEI. V lost 8 bases to trimming and J lost 12 bases, with 10 bases between them. The CDR3 DNA reads TGTGCCAGCCGGGGGCGGGAACTGTTTTTT. Protein product: CASRGRELFF.

The gene calls are TRBV14 and TRBJ2-7; TRBD2 matches at 13 bases. This CDR3 contains 18 residues. V shed 0 bases, J shed 2 bases, and the junction held 7 bases outside the gene matches. Germline loops: CDR1 SGHDN, CDR2 FVKESK. The CDR3 spells CASSQDGTSGTLTYEQYF. CDR3 bases: TGTGCCAGCAGCCAAGACGGGACTAGCGGGACTCTTACCTACGAGCAGTACTTC.

In this sample, this clone turned up a few times. CDR3 sequence reads: CASSGGGLQETQYF. The CDR3 DNA is TGTGCCAGCAGCGGGGGGGGCCTCCAAGAGACCCAGTACTTC. The V call is TRBV9, the J call TRBJ2-5, with TRBD2 as a possible D gene (7 bases). This CDR3 has 14 amino acids. Between the trimmed V and J ends, which lost 3 bases and 1 base, there was a span of 10 bases. The germline V gene encodes CDR1 SGDLS and CDR2 YYNGEE.

The rearrangement links TRBV5-1 to TRBJ2-1, with no clear D. The V gene's germline CDR1 is SGHRS and CDR2 YFSETQ. The V gene lost 1 base and the J gene lost 5 bases, with 7 bases spanning the gap. The CDR3 length is 13 residues. The CDR3 DNA reads TGCGCCAGCAGCTTGAATCTCGACAATGAGCAGTTCTTC. This codes for CASSLNLDNEQFF.

V gene TRBV5-1 combines with J gene TRBJ1-3; D might be TRBD1 (6 bases). The CDR3 spans 14 residues. V was cut by 0 bases and J by 7 bases, with 11 bases left in between. Per the germline V gene, CDR1 is SGHRS and CDR2 is YFSETQ. The chain's CDR3 is CASSLEEGGNTIYF. The CDR3 DNA follows: TGCGCCAGCAGCTTGGAAGAAGGGGGGAACACCATATATTTT.

V is TRBV7-9 and J is TRBJ2-4, with 7 bases that match TRBD2. This CDR3 is 14 amino acids long. The V segment lost 5 bases and the J segment 5 bases; nucleotides outside the gene matches: 6. Germline loops: CDR1 SEHNR, CDR2 FQNEAQ (reference sequence). This CDR3 reads CASSRTLAENIQYF. The CDR3 coding sequence is TGTGCCAGCAGCCGCACCCTAGCGGAAAACATTCAGTACTTC.

The chain links TRBV4-1 to TRBJ2-3; 8 nucleotides agree with TRBD1. CDR1 and CDR2 (germline): MGHRA, YSYEKL. This CDR3 is built from 13 residues. V was pared by 4 bases and J by 8 bases, with 5 bases of the junction left unmatched. DNA for the CDR3: TGCGCCAGCAGCCCGACAGGGGTAGGTACGCAGTATTTT. As protein: CASSPTGVGTQYF.

The gene calls are TRBV5-1 and TRBJ2-1; maybe TRBD1 (6 bases). This CDR3 has 15 residues. The germline V gene has CDR1 SGHRS and CDR2 YFSETQ. V was pared by 4 bases and J by 5 bases, with 16 bases between. CDR3 bases: TGCGCCAGCAGCCCCGGGGCAGGGGACAACAATGAGCAGTTCTTC. It is translated as CASSPGAGDNNEQFF.

V and J are TRBV5-1 and TRBJ2-2, with D perhaps TRBD2 (7 bases). CDR3 size: 16 residues. The V gene lost 1 base and the J gene lost 5 bases, with 15 bases spanning the gap. Germline CDR1 is SGHRS and CDR2 is YFSETQ. CDR3 bases: TGCGCCAGCAGCTTGCGGGGGGCCGGGAGGACCGGGGAGCTGTTTTTT. Its translation: CASSLRGAGRTGELFF.

The chain combines TRBV6-1 with TRBJ2-7, with 12 bases that match TRBD1. The germline V gene encodes CDR1 MNHNS and CDR2 SASEGT. V shed 6 bases and J 2 bases; nucleotides not matched to a gene: 5. The CDR3 contains 15 residues. The chain's CDR3 is CASSPGQGATYEQYF. The CDR3 DNA sequence: TGTGCCAGCAGCCCGGGACAGGGGGCCACCTACGAGCAGTACTTC.

The chain employs TRBV6-1 and TRBJ2-2, with D perhaps matching TRBD1 (5 bases). The V gene lost 6 bases and the J gene lost 1 base, with 9 bases spanning the gap. Looked up from germline, CDR1 is MNHNS and CDR2 is SASEGT. The CDR3 covers 14 residues. The DNA for the CDR3 is TGTGCCAGCAGGGTGGGGCTGAACACCGGGGAGCTGTTTTTT. Translation gives CASRVGLNTGELFF.

The gene calls are TRBV2 and TRBJ2-7; D tentatively fits TRBD1 or TRBD2 (6 bases each). Trimming cost V 11 bases and J 0 bases, with 20 bases left between them. Germline loops: CDR1 SNHLY, CDR2 FYNNEI. The CDR3 consists of 15 residues. Here the CDR3 DNA reads TGTGCCTCCTGGGTTGGGGGGACAAACTCCTACGAGCAGTACTTC. This translates into CASWVGGTNSYEQYF.

The V gene is TRBV6-6, the J gene TRBJ2-7; D gene ambiguous. The CDR3 runs 14 residues. V was clipped by 5 bases and J by 6 bases, with 17 bases between them. The germline V gene has CDR1 MNHNY and CDR2 SVGAGI (reference sequence). CDR3 in DNA: TGTGCCAGCAGTACCAACCGAACTCCCTTCGAGCAGTACTTC. Translating gives CASSTNRTPFEQYF.

V and J are TRBV5-1 and TRBJ2-1, with a possible D match to TRBD1 (5 bases). Trimming cost V 4 bases and J 7 bases, with 18 bases left between them. CDR1 is SGHRS, CDR2 YFSETQ, per germline. This CDR3 is built from 15 residues. The CDR3 DNA reads as TGCGCCAGCAGCCAGGGAATTCCTAGGGGTAATGAGCAGTTCTTC. Encoded protein: CASSQGIPRGNEQFF.

V usage is TRBV19 and J usage is TRBJ1-1, with D possibly TRBD1 on 5 matching bases. V lost 5 bases and J lost 1, with 11 bases in between. The CDR3 is 14 amino acids. CDR1 and CDR2 from the germline V gene are LNHDA and SQIVND (reference sequence). The CDR3: CASSLRTGNTEAFF. CDR3 sequence (DNA): TGTGCCAGTAGTCTCCGAACAGGGAACACTGAAGCTTTCTTT.

This chain connects TRBV9 to TRBJ2-3; D is perhaps TRBD2 (5 bases). V was pared by 4 bases and J by 7 bases, with 13 bases between. The CDR3 is 13 amino acids. CDR1 and CDR2 (germline): SGDLS, YYNGEE. The CDR3 sequence: CASSLAPTNTQYF. The CDR3 DNA is TGTGCCAGCAGCCTAGCCCCTACTAATACGCAGTATTTT.

The chain combines TRBV27 with TRBJ1-4; tentatively, D is TRBD1 (6 bases). The V gene lost 3 bases and the J gene lost 4 bases, with 9 bases spanning the gap. CDR3 length: 14 amino acids. Germline V gene sequence: CDR1 MNHEY, CDR2 SMNVEV (reference sequence). For the CDR3, the DNA is TGTGCCAGCAGTTTTCAGGGGATTAATGAAAAACTGTTTTTT. Translated, it gives CASSFQGINEKLFF.

This clone has a handful of counts. Other DNA variants within this sample encode the same CDR3. The chain joins TRBV18 to TRBJ2-5; D gene ambiguous. From germline, CDR1 is KGHSH and CDR2 LQKENI. Between the trimmed V and J ends, which lost 3 bases and 1 base, there was a span of 0 bases. This CDR3 spans 11 amino acids. The CDR3, as DNA: TGTGCCAGCTCACCCCAAGAGACCCAGTACTTC. Protein: CASSPQETQYF. The full variable domain, its missing parts supplied by reference TRBV18 and TRBJ2-5, is NAGVMQNPRHLVRRRGQEARLRCSPMKGHSHVYWYRQLPEEGLKFMVYLQKENIIDESGMPKERFSAEFPKEGPSILRIQQVVRGDSAAYFCASSPQETQYFGPGTRLLVL.